The TCR beta chain under discussion was sequenced for a study of technical replicates of blood from several donors. From germline, CDR1 is SGHRS and CDR2 YFSETQ. Trimming shortened V by 0 bases and J by 2 bases, and 9 bases separated the two germline ends. The CDR3 totals 14 residues. Only in-frame clones appear in the TCRdb table, and some are missing; sequencing was by immunoSEQ multiplex PCR. The table has 75,000 to 85,000 clones, roughly four fifths seen once; the top ten hold 3.5% to 4%. The sample was PBMCs. This chain links TRBV5-1 with TRBJ2-7; D is uncertain. The receptor's source is a human donor in good health. Some clones in this sample may be carry-over from other donors' samples. Here the CDR3 reads CASSLAYSTYEQYF. Here the CDR3 DNA reads TGCGCCAGCAGCTTGGCCTACAGTACCTACGAGCAGTACTTC.